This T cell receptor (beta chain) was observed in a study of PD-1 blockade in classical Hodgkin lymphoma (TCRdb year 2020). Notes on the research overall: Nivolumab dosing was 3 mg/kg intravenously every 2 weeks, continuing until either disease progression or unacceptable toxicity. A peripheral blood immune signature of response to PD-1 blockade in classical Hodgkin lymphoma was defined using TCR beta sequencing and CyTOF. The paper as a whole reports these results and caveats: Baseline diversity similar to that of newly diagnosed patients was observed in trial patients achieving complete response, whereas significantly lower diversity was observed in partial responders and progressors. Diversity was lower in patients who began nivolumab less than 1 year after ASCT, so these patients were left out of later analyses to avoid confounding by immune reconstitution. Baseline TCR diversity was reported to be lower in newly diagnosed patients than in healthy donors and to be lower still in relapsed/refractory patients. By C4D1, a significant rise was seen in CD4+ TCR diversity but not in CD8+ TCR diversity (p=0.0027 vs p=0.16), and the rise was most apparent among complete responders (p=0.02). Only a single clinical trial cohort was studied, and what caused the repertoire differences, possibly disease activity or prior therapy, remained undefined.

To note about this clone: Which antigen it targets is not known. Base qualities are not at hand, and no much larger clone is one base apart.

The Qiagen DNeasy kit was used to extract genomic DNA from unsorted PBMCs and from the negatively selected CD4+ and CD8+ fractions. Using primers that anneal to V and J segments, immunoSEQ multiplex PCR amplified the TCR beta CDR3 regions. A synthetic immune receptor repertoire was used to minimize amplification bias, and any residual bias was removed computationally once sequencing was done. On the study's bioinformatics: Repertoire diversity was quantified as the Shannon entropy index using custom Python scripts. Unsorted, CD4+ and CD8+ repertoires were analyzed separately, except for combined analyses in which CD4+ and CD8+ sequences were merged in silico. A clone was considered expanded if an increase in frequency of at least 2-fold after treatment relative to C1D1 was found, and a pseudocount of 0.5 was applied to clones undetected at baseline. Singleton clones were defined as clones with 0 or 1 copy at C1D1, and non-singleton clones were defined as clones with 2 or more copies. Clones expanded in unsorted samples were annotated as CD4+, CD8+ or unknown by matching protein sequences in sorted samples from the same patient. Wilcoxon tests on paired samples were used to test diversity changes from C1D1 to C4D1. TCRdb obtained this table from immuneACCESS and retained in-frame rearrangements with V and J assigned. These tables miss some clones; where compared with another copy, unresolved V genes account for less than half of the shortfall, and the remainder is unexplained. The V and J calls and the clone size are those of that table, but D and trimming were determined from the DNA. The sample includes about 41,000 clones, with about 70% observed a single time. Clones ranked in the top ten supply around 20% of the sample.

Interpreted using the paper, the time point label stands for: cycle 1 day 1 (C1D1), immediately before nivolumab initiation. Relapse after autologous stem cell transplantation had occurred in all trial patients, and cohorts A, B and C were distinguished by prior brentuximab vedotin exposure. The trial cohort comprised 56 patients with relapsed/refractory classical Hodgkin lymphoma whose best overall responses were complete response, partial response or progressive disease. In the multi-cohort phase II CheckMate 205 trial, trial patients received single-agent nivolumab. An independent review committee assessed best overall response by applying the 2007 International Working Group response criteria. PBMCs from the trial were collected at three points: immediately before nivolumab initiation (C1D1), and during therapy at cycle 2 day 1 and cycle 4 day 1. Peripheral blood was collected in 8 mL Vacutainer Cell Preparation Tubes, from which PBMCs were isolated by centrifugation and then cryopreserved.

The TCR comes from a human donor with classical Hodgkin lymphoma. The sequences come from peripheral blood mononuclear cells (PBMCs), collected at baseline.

The DNA sequence follows: TGTGCCAGCTCACCACAGGTGGGCGGGCTGAACACTGAAGCTTTCTTT. Translation gives CASSPQVGGLNTEAFF. Recombination connected TRBV18 to TRBJ1-1; confidence is insufficient to name the D gene. The V and J ends are trimmed by 1 base and 0 bases, leaving 12 bases between them. The CDR3 spans 16 residues, from the cysteine through the phenylalanine. Only the CDR3 region is kept as DNA, spanning 48 bases read in frame from base 1. CDR1 is given as KGHSH and CDR2 as LQKENI, both from the germline V gene. With all but the CDR3 taken from the reference TRBV18 and TRBJ1-1 genes, the full variable domain is: NAGVMQNPRHLVRRRGQEARLRCSPMKGHSHVYWYRQLPEEGLKFMVYLQKENIIDESGMPKERFSAEFPKEGPSILRIQQVVRGDSAAYFCASSPQVGGLNTEAFFGQGTRLTVV.